The sequence of this T cell receptor beta chain was determined in a study of Ad26.COV2.S vaccination and SARS-CoV-2 variants (dated by TCRdb to about 2021). About the study as a whole: Vaccine-arm donors were drawn from COV1001, a multicentre, randomized, double-blind, placebo-controlled phase I-IIa trial of Ad26.COV2.S in healthy adults. Trial participants were randomized into five groups of five: low-dose or high-dose Ad26.COV2.S given once or twice, or placebo on both occasions. Sequencing of the TCRbeta repertoire served to evaluate the specificity and breadth of SARS-CoV-2-reactive T cell receptors following Ad26.COV2.S vaccination. Dosing of Ad26.COV2.S was intramuscular, at either 5x10^10 or 1x10^11 viral particles, delivered as one shot or as two shots spaced 56 days apart. The TCR-sequenced set comprised approximately 32 samples: some 20 Ad26.COV2.S vaccine recipients, 5 placebo recipients and 8 SARS-CoV-2 convalescent individuals. Throughout the experiments and outcome assessment, investigators stayed blinded to trial group allocation. The research as a whole found: Vaccine and placebo recipients had similar non-spike TCR breadth, a finding consistent with the vaccine containing only spike. After vaccination, substantial breadth of spike-specific CD8+ and CD4+ T cell responses was reported. The authors noted that the TCR breadth and depth analyses may have underestimated total T cell responses. Ad26.COV2.S recipients had higher spike-specific TCR breadth than placebo recipients (P = 0.0014). The study lacked the statistical power to compare responses across vaccine doses or regimens.

Interpreted using the paper, the treatment or condition label stands for: over 15 received Ad26.COV2.S at low or high dose, single or two shots; about 5 received placebo; per-sample allocation not given. Repertoires of vaccine and placebo recipients were sequenced from samples taken on day 63 after the first injection. In Cohort 1b, some 25 adults aged 18-55 years were enrolled at a single site in Boston, USA, between 29 July and 7 August 2020. Ad26.COV2.S was a replication-incompetent adenovirus type 26 vector that expressed a prefusion-stabilized SARS-CoV-2 spike protein derived from the original Wuhan strain. V is clipped by 3 bases and J by 4 bases, and the sequence between their germline boundaries is 15 bases long. CDR3 length: 16 amino acids, cysteine to phenylalanine. The sequence is cut down to CDR3 DNA, 48 bases in frame from base 1. Sequences MRHNA (CDR1) and SNTAGT (CDR2) are obtained from the germline V gene.

About this clone itself: Its antigen is still unknown. Base qualities are not at hand, and no much larger clone is one base apart.

The immunoSEQ Assay was the method used to sequence TCRbeta CDR3 regions. After extraction, genomic DNA underwent amplification by bias-controlled multiplex PCR, followed by high-throughput sequencing. Turning to the authors' computational methods: To quantify the absolute abundance of every unique TCRbeta CDR3 region, sequences were collapsed and filtered. T cell fraction was estimated by normalizing TCRbeta template counts to usable DNA, which was measured by amplifying reference genes present in all nucleated cells. Repertoire TCRs were annotated as SARS-CoV-2-specific when V gene, CDR3 amino acid sequence and J gene were exactly matched to a known reactive TCR set. The reference SARS-CoV-2 TCR set was obtained from MIRA and was filtered for enrichment in COVID-19-positive ImmuneCODE repertoires, whereby public or cross-reactive TCRs were removed. Drawing on the MIRA antigens, annotated TCRs were analysed further at the level of specific ORF or position within ORF. Breadth was defined as the number of annotated unique rearrangements divided by the total number of unique productive rearrangements, and depth was defined as the summed frequency of the annotated unique rearrangements. TCR breadth was compared between groups using two-sided Wilcoxon rank-sum tests. Here the immuneACCESS table is served through TCRdb, limited to in-frame sequences with V and J called. Missing clones are a known gap in these copies; in checked studies unresolved V genes cover under half, and the rest lacks a known reason. V, J and clone size derive from that table, while D and trimming were established from the DNA sequence. The sample contains approximately 240,000 clones, around nine tenths of them found a single time. Over 8.5% of the sample is in the top ten clones.

The source is a person aged 18-65 years who received the Ad26.COV2.S COVID-19 vaccine or a placebo. The sequence is built from TRBV6-4 and TRBJ2-2, with the D call perhaps TRBD1 or TRBD2, as 5 bases match in each case. The material was peripheral blood, obtained in a trial of Ad26.COV2.S vaccine versus placebo. The nucleotides read TGTGCCAGCAGTGAGGAAGCCAGGGCGGGCACCGGGGAGCTGTTTTTT. The encoded protein is CASSEEARAGTGELFF.